The entry that follows covers one TCR beta chain sequence. The antigen remains undetermined. The source of the sample is a study of T cell responses to AZD1222 COVID-19 vaccine. Whole-study findings and limits: When two AZD1222 doses had been given, Spike-specific TCR breadth and depth rose. CD4 TCRs covered the whole spike, strongest at regions 160-218 and 743-854. The study reported that nearly half of spike-specific TCRs target unmutated variant regions.

Second-dose groups at about 4 or about 12 weeks were pooled. From germline, CDR1 is ENHRY and CDR2 SYGVKD. The CDR3 consists of 12 residues. The ends were cut back, 10 bases at V and 7 bases at J, with 13 bases in the middle. TCRdb's copy holds only in-frame clones and misses some; the assay was immunoSEQ multiplex PCR. The sample shows just under 75,000 clones, over 60% of them seen only once. V usage is TRBV10-3 and J usage is TRBJ2-2; no clear D gene. Source: peripheral blood, taken 28 days after the second AZD1222 dose. This receptor was taken from an adult who received the AZD1222 COVID-19 vaccine. Written as DNA, the CDR3 is TGTGCCACGGGCACCGAGGTCGGGGAGCTGTTTTTT. Its protein is CATGTEVGELFF.